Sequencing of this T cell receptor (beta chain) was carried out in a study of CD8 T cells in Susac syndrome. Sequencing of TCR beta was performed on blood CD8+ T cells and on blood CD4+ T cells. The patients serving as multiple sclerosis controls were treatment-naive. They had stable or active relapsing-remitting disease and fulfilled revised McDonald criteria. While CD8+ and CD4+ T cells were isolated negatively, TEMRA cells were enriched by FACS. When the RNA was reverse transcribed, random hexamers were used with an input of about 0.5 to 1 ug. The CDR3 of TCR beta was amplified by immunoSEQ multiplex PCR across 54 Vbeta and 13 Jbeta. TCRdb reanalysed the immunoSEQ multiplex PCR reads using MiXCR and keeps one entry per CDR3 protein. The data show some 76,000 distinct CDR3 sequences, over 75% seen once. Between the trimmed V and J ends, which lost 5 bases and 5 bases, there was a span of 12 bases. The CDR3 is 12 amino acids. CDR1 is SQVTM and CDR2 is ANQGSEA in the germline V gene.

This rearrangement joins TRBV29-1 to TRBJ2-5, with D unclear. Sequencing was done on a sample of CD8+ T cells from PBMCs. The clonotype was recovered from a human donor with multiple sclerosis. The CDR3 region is CSVWGTEETQYF. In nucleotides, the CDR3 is TGCAGCGTTTGGGGAACGGAGGAGACCCAGTACTTC. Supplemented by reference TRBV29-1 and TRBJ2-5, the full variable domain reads SAVISQKPSRDICQRGTSLTIQCQVDSQVTMMFWYRQQPGQSLTLIATANQGSEATYESGFVIDKFPISRPNLTFSTLTVSNMSPEDSSIYLCSVWGTEETQYFGPGTRLLVL.